The next 9 T cell receptor beta chains were all read from a single sample in a study of T-cell reconstitution after alpha-beta-depleted transplantation in children. During its preparation, the TCRbeta library received unique molecular identifiers. Each CDR3 protein gets one entry after TCRdb re-called the PCR reads with MiXCR. The table shows 780,000 or so distinct CDR3 sequences, with less than 20% occurring only once. Sequencing used PBMCs, mostly from graft donor cells, obtained 360 days after TCRalphabeta/CD19-depleted stem cell transplant. Every receptor here comes from a male patient aged 10 to 17 who had a stem cell transplant for acute lymphoblastic leukemia, so the T cells may come from the graft donor.

This clonotype has only a few counts. The V gene is TRBV5-5, the J gene TRBJ1-1, with unresolved D. The germline V gene encodes CDR1 SGHKS and CDR2 YYEKEE (reference sequence). This CDR3 contains 17 residues. V lost 5 bases to trimming and J lost 0 bases, with 20 bases between them. CDR3 in amino acids: CASSPVGMGNVNTEAFF. The DNA of the CDR3 is TGTGCCAGCAGTCCCGTCGGTATGGGGAACGTGAACACTGAAGCTTTCTTT. The variable domain in full, with the rest retrieved from reference TRBV5-5 and TRBJ1-1, is DAGVTQSPTHLIKTRGQQVTLRCSPISGHKSVSWYQQVLGQGPQFIFQYYEKEERGRGNFPDRFSARQFPNYSSELNVNALLLGDSALYLCASSPVGMGNVNTEAFFGQGTRLTVV.

CDR3 region: CASSWVVKRGPFYGYTF. CDR3 nucleotide sequence: TGTGCCAGCAGTTGGGTGGTCAAGAGGGGGCCCTTCTATGGCTACACCTTC. The chain couples TRBV28 to TRBJ1-2; TRBD1 matches at 7 bases. CDR3 length: 17 residues. In germline, CDR1 is MDHEN, CDR2 SYDVKM. With V trimmed by 4 bases and J by 4 bases, 15 bases remained unmatched.

There are a few counts of this clonotype. This chain connects TRBV29-1 to TRBJ2-2; TRBD2 aligns across 7 bases. Germline lookup yields CDR1 SQVTM and CDR2 ANQGSEA. V lost 7 bases and J lost 6; bases outside the gene matches: 8. CDR3 length: 13 amino acids. The CDR3 protein is CSAPRGGAGELFF. The CDR3, as DNA: TGCAGCGCACCCCGGGGAGGGGCCGGGGAGCTGTTTTTT.

This sequence joins TRBV15 and TRBJ1-6, with 9 positions matching TRBD1. The CDR3 totals 15 residues. V gave up 0 bases and J gave up 10 bases; unmatched junction bases: 4. CDR1 and CDR2 from the germline V gene are LNHNV and YYDKDF (reference sequence). The CDR3 loop is CATSREDRGPSPLHF. DNA for the CDR3: TGTGCCACCAGCAGAGAGGACAGGGGTCCCTCACCCCTCCACTTT.

The V call is TRBV24-1, the J call TRBJ2-1; D is perhaps TRBD2 (6 bases). The V gene's germline CDR1 is KGHDR and CDR2 SFDVKD. The V and J ends lost 5 bases and 10 bases respectively, with 20 bases between them. This CDR3 spans 15 amino acids. CDR3 amino acids: CATSAPSEGQREQFF. In DNA form, the CDR3 reads TGTGCCACCAGTGCCCCGTCGGAGGGTCAACGCGAGCAGTTCTTC.

This clonotype has more than one count but fewer than ten. The chain joins TRBV12-3 or TRBV12-4 to TRBJ2-5; D may correspond to TRBD1 or TRBD2 (5 bases each). The V end lost 6 bases, the J end lost 2 bases, and 13 bases lay between the germline ends. There are 14 residues in the CDR3. In nucleotides, the CDR3 is TGTGCCAGCAGCGGGGTGGGGCCACAAGAGACCCAGTACTTC. As protein: CASSGVGPQETQYF.

This clonotype has only a few counts. A read error may account for a junction end that differs from germline. This rearrangement joins TRBV27 to TRBJ2-2, with D tentatively TRBD2 (5 bases). CDR3 size: 12 residues. Germline lookup yields CDR1 MNHEY and CDR2 SMNVEV (reference sequence). CDR3 DNA: TGTGCCAGCTGTTTTACTAGCGGGGAGCTGTTTTTT. Its translation is CASCFTSGELFF.

The chain's CDR3 is CSAQGPMRSAKNIQYF. The CDR3 DNA reads TGCAGTGCACAGGGACCAATGCGTTCAGCCAAAAACATTCAGTACTTC. The chain is built from TRBV20-1 and TRBJ2-4, with a possible D match to TRBD1 (6 bases). V was clipped by 6 bases and J by 0 bases, with 18 bases between them. This CDR3 is built from 16 residues. Germline loops: CDR1 DFQATT, CDR2 SNEGSKA (reference sequence).

The chain carries TRBV4-2 and TRBJ1-2, with TRBD1 matching over 8 bases. J lost 4 bases, V lost 4 bases, and 5 bases had no gene match. The CDR3 is made up of 14 amino acids. Germline values: CDR1 LGHNA, CDR2 YNFKEQ. The CDR3 DNA sequence: TGTGCCAGCAGCCCAGGACAGGGCCCCTATGGCTACACCTTC. It yields the protein CASSPGQGPYGYTF.